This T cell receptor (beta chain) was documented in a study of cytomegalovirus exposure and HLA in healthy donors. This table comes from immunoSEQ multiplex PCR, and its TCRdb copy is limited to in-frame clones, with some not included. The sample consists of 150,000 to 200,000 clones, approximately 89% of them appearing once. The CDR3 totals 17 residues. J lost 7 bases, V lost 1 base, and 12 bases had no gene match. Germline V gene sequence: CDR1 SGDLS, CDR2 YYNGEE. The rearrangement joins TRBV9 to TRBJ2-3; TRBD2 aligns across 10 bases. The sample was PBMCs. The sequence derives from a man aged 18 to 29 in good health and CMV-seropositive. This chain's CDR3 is CASSVSSSGGVLHTQYF. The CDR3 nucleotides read TGTGCCAGCAGCGTAAGTTCCAGCGGGGGGGTTCTGCATACGCAGTATTTT.